This T cell receptor (beta chain) was profiled in a study of blood T cell repertoires in COVID-19. About the study: Specimens from acute and convalescent COVID-19 originated in the United States, Italy and Spain. T cells, B-cell-depleted T cells, or PBMCs provided the cDNA or gDNA that served as material.

The table came from immunoSEQ multiplex PCR; TCRdb's copy has only in-frame clones and leaves some out. The table records 130,000 to 150,000 clones, about 76% of them present only once. This clone has just a few counts. Germline loops: CDR1 KGHSH, CDR2 LQKENI. CDR3 size: 15 residues. Germline trimming cut 3 bases from V and 1 base from J; bases unmatched to any gene: 3. This sequence originates from a man at least 80 years old with acute or convalescent COVID-19. This chain links TRBV18 with TRBJ1-3; 7 bases map to TRBD1. Material for sequencing was peripheral blood. This CDR3 is CASSPQTGSGNTIYF. The CDR3 region has the DNA TGTGCCAGCTCACCGCAGACAGGGTCTGGAAACACCATATATTTT.